This T cell receptor beta chain is from a study of response to subunit inactivated influenza vaccine. Study-wide points: The authors offered the suggestion that each seasonal influenza vaccination recruits few new T cells.

The length of the CDR3 is 15 residues. The germline CDR1 and CDR2 sequences are SGHRS and YFSETQ. V was clipped by 1 base and J by 1 base; unmatched bases: 3. TCRdb reprocessed the RT-PCR reads with MiXCR, giving one entry per CDR3 protein. The table has about 650,000 distinct CDR3 sequences, roughly 14% seen once. A few counts support this clonotype. Its specificity is unknown. The specimen comprised PBMCs from blood, sampled 11 to 12 days after vaccination. V is TRBV5-1 and J is TRBJ2-7; the match to TRBD2 covers 9 bases. This sequence originates from a man aged 50 or older who received an inactivated influenza vaccine. The CDR3 spells CASSLFSGGSYEQYF. The CDR3 DNA reads as TGCGCCAGCAGCTTGTTTAGCGGGGGATCCTACGAGCAGTACTTC.